A selection of T cell receptor beta chains follows, all from one sample in a study of shared clonotypes between healthy human individuals. Clones were sequenced by immunoSEQ multiplex PCR, and TCRdb holds only the in-frame ones, with some missing. The sample lists fewer than 850,000 clones; just over 95% were seen once. Sequencing input: naive CD8+ T cells sorted from blood. Receptor source: a man aged 25-45 years in good health. Each CDR3 is given with its conserved first and last residue. D genes are given only for firm matches. Clone size appears in some rows only: once, few, many, or a class for an expanded clone.

cdr3_nt cdr3_aa j_call d_call clone_size v_call
TGTGCCAGCAGCTTCGGGACTAGCGGGAGCGGTGAGCAGTTCTTC CASSFGTSGSGEQFF TRBJ2-1 TRBD2 - TRBV11-2
TGTGCCAGCAGTTTATCGGGGACAGGGGGAGAGACCCAGTACTTC CASSLSGTGGETQYF TRBJ2-5 TRBD1 once TRBV27
TGTGCCAGCAGCTTAAACTCCGGACTGGCCTTAAATAGCAATCAGCCCCAGCATTTT CASSLNSGLALNSNQPQHF TRBJ1-5 - - TRBV7-8
TGTGCCAGCAGGCTAGCGGGGAACTACGAGCAGTACTTC CASRLAGNYEQYF TRBJ2-7 TRBD2 - TRBV25-1
TGTGCCAGCAGTTTAGGGCTAGCGGGAGAAGAGACCCAGTACTTC CASSLGLAGEETQYF TRBJ2-5 TRBD2 - TRBV27
TGTGCCAGCAGTTTATCACTAGCGGGAGTTAACGAGCAGTACTTC CASSLSLAGVNEQYF TRBJ2-7 TRBD2 - TRBV27
TGTGCCAGCGGTAGCAGATCCTACAATGAGCAGTTCTTC CASGSRSYNEQFF TRBJ2-1 - - TRBV6-5
TGTGCCAGCAGCAAAGTGATCGCCGGACAGGCCTACGAGCAGTACTTC CASSKVIAGQAYEQYF TRBJ2-7 - - TRBV21-1
TGCAGCGTTGTCGGACTAGCGGGATCCGGTGAGCAGTTCTTC CSVVGLAGSGEQFF TRBJ2-1 TRBD2 once TRBV29-1
TGTGCTAGTACAGCGGGGACCGGGGAGCTGTTTTTT CASTAGTGELFF TRBJ2-2 TRBD2 - TRBV7-7
TGTGCCAGCCAGGGCAGGAGGGACTACGAGCAGTACTTC CASQGRRDYEQYF TRBJ2-7 - few TRBV2
TGTGCCAGCAGCTCCCCTCATGACAGCACCTACGAGCAGTACTTC CASSSPHDSTYEQYF TRBJ2-7 - - TRBV7-9
TGCGCCAGCAGCCAAGTCAGCCCATCTCGGGAGACCCAGTACTTC CASSQVSPSRETQYF TRBJ2-5 - - TRBV4-1
TGTGCCAGCACCGAGACCACAGATACGCAGTATTTT CASTETTDTQYF TRBJ2-3 - once TRBV13
TGTGCCAGCAGTCCACATCTGAGCTATGGCTACACCTTC CASSPHLSYGYTF TRBJ1-2 - - TRBV27
TGTGCCAGCAGTTTAGCCAGGGCAAATGAGCAGTTCTTC CASSLARANEQFF TRBJ2-1 - - TRBV27
TGTGCCAGCAGTGTAGGGGTAGTCTACGAGCAGTACTTC CASSVGVVYEQYF TRBJ2-7 - - TRBV25-1
TGTGCCAGCAGCCGTGAACTAGCGGGAGAGGGCGAGCAGTACTTC CASSRELAGEGEQYF TRBJ2-7 TRBD2 - TRBV6-6
TGTGCCAGCAGCTTAGAACCAGGGGGAGCGAATGAGCAGTTCTTC CASSLEPGGANEQFF TRBJ2-1 TRBD1 - TRBV7-8
TGTGCCAGCAGCCAATACTCCGTTAGCTCCTACGAGCAGTACTTC CASSQYSVSSYEQYF TRBJ2-7 - - TRBV7-2
TGTGCCAGCAGCTTGTTAGCGGGAGTTTTGGATGAGCAGTTCTTC CASSLLAGVLDEQFF TRBJ2-1 TRBD2 - TRBV7-6
TGTGCCAGCAGGGGAGAACCCTACAATGAGCAGTTCTTC CASRGEPYNEQFF TRBJ2-1 - - TRBV6-5
TGTGCCAGTAGTACCGTGGCGGGAGGGCTCGGTTTGTTCTTC CASSTVAGGLGLFF TRBJ2-1 TRBD2 - TRBV19